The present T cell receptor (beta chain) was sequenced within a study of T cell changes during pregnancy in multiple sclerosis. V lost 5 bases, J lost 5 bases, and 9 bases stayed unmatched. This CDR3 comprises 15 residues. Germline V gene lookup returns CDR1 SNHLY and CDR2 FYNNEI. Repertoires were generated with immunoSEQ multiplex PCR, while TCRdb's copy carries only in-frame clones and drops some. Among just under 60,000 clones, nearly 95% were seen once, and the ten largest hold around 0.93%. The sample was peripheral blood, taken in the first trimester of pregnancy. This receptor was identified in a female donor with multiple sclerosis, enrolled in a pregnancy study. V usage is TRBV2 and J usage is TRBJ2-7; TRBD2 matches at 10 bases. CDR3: CASSRSGGVEDEQYF. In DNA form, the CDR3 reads TGTGCCAGCAGTAGAAGCGGGGGGGTGGAGGACGAGCAGTACTTC.